Given below is one T cell receptor beta chain in context. The CDR3 covers 14 residues. Germline CDR1 reads SGHRS; CDR2 reads YFSETQ. Trimming stripped 0 bases from V and 2 bases from J, with 5 bases between. The data were obtained in a study of blood T cell repertoires in COVID-19. Assay used: immunoSEQ multiplex PCR; TCRdb lists only in-frame clones, some missing. This sample has over 200,000 clones; about 80% occur once, and the top ten carry approximately 2%. The sequenced sample consisted of PBMCs or T cells enriched from blood (not recorded which). The sequence was obtained from a man in his sixties who had recovered from COVID-19. V usage is TRBV5-1 and J usage is TRBJ1-4; D remains ambiguous. CDR3 amino acids: CASSLGLTNEKLFF. The CDR3 bases are TGCGCCAGCAGCTTGGGACTTACTAATGAAAAACTGTTTTTT.